This T cell receptor beta chain was sequenced during a study of post-analysis software for immune sequencing data. Study observations and caveats: Compared with controls, patients showed significantly lower normalized Chao1 diversity.

Included in the TCR beta cDNA libraries were unique molecular identifiers. TCRdb passed the PCR reads through MiXCR, listing each CDR3 protein once. The sample holds hundreds of thousands of distinct CDR3 sequences; roughly 29% are singletons and the top ten take 0.56%. With respect to this clonotype: What it recognizes is unknown. This could be a read error, since a much larger clone is one nucleotide away.

This TCR was sampled from a girl aged 10 to 17 with multiple sclerosis. The specimen sequenced was blood.

CDR3 residues: CSAVKMGGTTDTQYF. The CDR3 nucleotides are TGCAGCGCCGTGAAGATGGGAGGGACCACAGATACGCAGTATTTT. The chain combines TRBV29-1 with TRBJ2-3; 7 positions agree with TRBD2. J gave up 2 bases and V 7 bases, and 12 bases lay outside the gene matches. CDR1 SQVTM and CDR2 ANQGSEA come from the germline V gene. There are 15 residues in the CDR3.